This TCR beta chain was sequenced during a study of blood T cell repertoires in COVID-19. On the study more broadly: COVID-19 samples collected from the United States, Italy and Spain covered acute and convalescent phases. Nucleic acid was either cDNA or gDNA, and it came from T cells, B-cell-depleted T cells, or PBMCs.

In the authors' workflow: Amplification with reference gene primers provided the estimates of nucleated cell counts. The assay was immunoSEQ multiplex PCR, and TCRdb's table has in-frame clones only and misses some. V and J calls and clone size are those listed in that table; D and trimming were worked out from the DNA. The repertoire includes 150,000 to 200,000 clones, around 80% of them detected once, and about 6.9% sits in the top ten. Germline loops: CDR1 MNHEY, CDR2 SVGAGI. The CDR3 covers 15 residues. With V trimmed by 3 bases and J by 8 bases, 6 bases remained unmatched. This TCR derives from a human donor with acute or convalescent COVID-19. The donor label of this sample is uncertain. The chain employs TRBV6-5 and TRBJ1-6, with TRBD1 matching over 8 bases. Sequenced: peripheral blood. The CDR3 spells CASSYGDRRDSPLHF. The CDR3 DNA sequence: TGTGCCAGCAGTTATGGGGACAGGAGAGATTCACCCCTCCACTTT.